The 32 T cell receptor beta chains below all came from one sample that was sequenced in a study of cytomegalovirus exposure and HLA in healthy donors. PCR involved 60 Vbeta and 13 Jbeta primers. Only in-frame clones appear in the TCRdb table, and some are missing; sequencing was by immunoSEQ multiplex PCR. Here the sample spans over 150,000 clones, 80% being singletons. The sequenced sample consisted of PBMCs. These receptors came from a young man in good health and CMV-seropositive.

The gene calls are TRBV10-2 and TRBJ1-2, with TRBD1 matching 7 bases. The germline CDR1 and CDR2 sequences are WSHSY and SAAADI. J lost 5 bases, V lost 3 bases, and 9 bases had no gene match. There are 15 residues in the CDR3. The CDR3 region is CASSDPQGLHYGYTF. CDR3 DNA sequence: TGCGCCAGCAGTGACCCACAGGGGCTTCATTATGGCTACACCTTC.

A word on this clone: At one boundary the junction diverges from the germline segment, which might be a read error. V gene TRBV7-9 combines with J gene TRBJ1-1; D possibly corresponds to TRBD1 (5 bases). Germline lookup yields CDR1 SEHNR and CDR2 FQNEAQ (reference sequence). The CDR3 totals 15 residues. CDR3 sequence reads: CSSSLARGRDTEAFF. In nucleotides, the CDR3 is TGTTCCAGCAGCTTAGCGCGGGGCAGGGACACTGAAGCTTTCTTT. Full variable domain (rest looked up from reference TRBV7-9 and TRBJ1-1): DTGVSQNPRHKITKRGQNVTFRCDPISEHNRLYWYRQTLGQGPEFLTYFQNEAQLEKSRLLSDRFSAERPKGSFSTLEIQRTEQGDSAMYLCSSSLARGRDTEAFFGQGTRLTVV.

The genes are TRBV19 and TRBJ1-1; 7 nucleotides agree with TRBD1. With 6 bases clipped from V and 0 bases from J, the junction kept 4 bases outside the gene matches. The germline CDR1 and CDR2 sequences are LNHDA and SQIVND (reference sequence). The CDR3 covers 14 residues. The DNA of the CDR3 is TGTGCCAGTAGCGAACAGGGGATGAACACTGAAGCTTTCTTT. It yields the protein CASSEQGMNTEAFF.

J is TRBJ2-5 and V is TRBV18; 8 nucleotides match TRBD1. Germline CDR1 reads KGHSH; CDR2 reads LQKENI. The CDR3 extends over 16 amino acids. With 3 bases clipped from V and 3 bases from J, the junction kept 9 bases outside the gene matches. The CDR3 reads CASSPSGGGKEETQYF. The CDR3 coding sequence is TGTGCCAGCTCACCCTCAGGGGGCGGTAAGGAAGAGACCCAGTACTTC.

This sequence joins TRBV9 and TRBJ2-1; a weak D match, TRBD2 (5 bases). The V gene's germline CDR1 is SGDLS and CDR2 YYNGEE. Deletions cut 3 bases from V and 7 bases from J, with 11 bases between. The CDR3 runs 13 residues. The CDR3 DNA sequence: TGTGCCAGCAGCGGCGAAGCGGCTAATGAGCAGTTCTTC. Residues: CASSGEAANEQFF.

V usage is TRBV10-2 and J usage is TRBJ2-5; possibly TRBD2 for D (6 bases). The J call may be in error: the DNA end matches TRBJ2-7 better. In germline, CDR1 is WSHSY, CDR2 SAAADI. The CDR3 extends over 15 amino acids. The CDR3 loop reads CASSERGTQTYEQYF. DNA for the CDR3: TGCGCCAGCAGTGAGCGGGGGACGCAGACCTACGAGCAGTACTTC.

This chain links TRBV7-9 with TRBJ1-4, with a possible D match to TRBD1 (5 bases). Trimming left V 3 bases short and J 5 bases short, with 7 bases between. The germline V gene encodes CDR1 SEHNR and CDR2 FQNEAQ (reference sequence). CDR3 length: 13 residues. This CDR3 is CASSFGGNEKLFF. CDR3 nucleotide sequence: TGTGCCAGCAGCTTTGGGGGGAATGAAAAACTGTTTTTT.

The rearrangement uses TRBV30 and TRBJ1-1; TRBD1 might be the D (5 bases). In germline, CDR1 is GTSNPN, CDR2 SVGIG (reference sequence). CDR3 length: 11 amino acids. Deletions cut 6 bases from V and 1 base from J, with 6 bases between. CDR3 residues: CACGQNTEAFF. The CDR3 coding sequence is TGTGCCTGTGGACAGAACACTGAAGCTTTCTTT.

This rearrangement joins TRBV19 to TRBJ2-7; 9 positions match TRBD1. The V gene's germline CDR1 is LNHDA and CDR2 SQIVND (reference sequence). V lost 5 bases and J lost 2; bases outside the gene matches: 7. CDR3 length: 15 residues. The CDR3: CASSPRDRVTYEQYF. The CDR3 DNA reads as TGTGCCAGTAGTCCACGGGACAGGGTCACCTACGAGCAGTACTTC.

The CDR3 loop reads CASSSRTGYGYTF. In DNA form, the CDR3 reads TGCGCCAGCAGCTCACGGACAGGGTATGGCTACACCTTC. The chain employs TRBV5-1 and TRBJ1-2; 8 bases map to TRBD1. This CDR3 contains 13 residues. The V segment lost 3 bases and the J segment 5 bases; nucleotides outside the gene matches: 3. Germline loops: CDR1 SGHRS, CDR2 YFSETQ.

The gene calls are TRBV29-1 and TRBJ2-7; 11 bases line up with TRBD1. V trimming: 6 bases; J trimming: 8 bases; junction bases outside the gene matches: 6. This CDR3 is 12 amino acids long. Germline values: CDR1 SQVTM, CDR2 ANQGSEA. CDR3 sequence (DNA): TGCAGCGTCACTCCGGACAGGGGGCAGCAGTACTTC. Amino acid sequence: CSVTPDRGQQYF.

This chain links TRBV28 with TRBJ1-3; D is possibly TRBD1 (5 bases). Between the trimmed V and J ends, which lost 6 bases and 0 bases, there was a span of 9 bases. CDR1 MDHEN and CDR2 SYDVKM come from the germline V gene. This CDR3 spans 14 amino acids. CDR3 residues: CASRRTLSGNTIYF. The CDR3 region has the DNA TGTGCCAGCAGGCGGACACTCTCTGGAAACACCATATATTTT.

This chain links TRBV14 with TRBJ2-1; D unclear. The CDR3 covers 17 residues. Germline V gene data show CDR1 as SGHDN and CDR2 as FVKESK. Trimming left V 4 bases short and J 1 base short, with 17 bases between. CDR3 protein: CASSPPLRLPSYNEQFF. CDR3 nucleotides: TGTGCCAGCAGCCCCCCCCTCCGACTGCCGTCCTACAATGAGCAGTTCTTC.

The chain employs TRBV9 and TRBJ2-2; TRBD2 aligns across 11 bases. The CDR3 loop spans 17 amino acids. The V and J ends lost 4 bases and 0 bases, in that order; junction bases with no gene match: 5. From germline, CDR1 is SGDLS and CDR2 YYNGEE. This chain's CDR3 is CASSPQLAGANTGELFF. CDR3 bases: TGTGCCAGCAGCCCCCAACTAGCGGGAGCGAACACCGGGGAGCTGTTTTTT.

The chain has TRBV9 and TRBJ2-3, with D unclear. This CDR3 contains 14 residues. Trimming took off 0 bases at V and 0 bases at J, with 5 bases between the two ends. Germline V gene sequence: CDR1 SGDLS, CDR2 YYNGEE. The CDR3 bases are TGTGCCAGCAGCGTAGTGACTAGCACAGATACGCAGTATTTT. Its protein is CASSVVTSTDTQYF.

The chain is built from TRBV7-2 and TRBJ2-7, with D perhaps TRBD2 (5 bases). Looked up from germline, CDR1 is SGHTA and CDR2 is FQGNSA. Trimming left V 1 base short and J 4 bases short, with 14 bases between. The CDR3 length is 15 residues. CDR3 region: CASSLVGSRVYEQYF. DNA for the CDR3: TGTGCCAGCAGCTTAGTCGGCTCGAGGGTTTACGAGCAGTACTTC.

This chain connects TRBV18 to TRBJ1-2; D might be TRBD1 (6 bases). V gave up 3 bases and J gave up 0 bases, with 8 bases separating them. The CDR3 loop spans 14 amino acids. The germline V gene has CDR1 KGHSH and CDR2 LQKENI. CDR3 coding DNA: TGTGCCAGCTCACCGGACAGCACTAACTATGGCTACACCTTC. Translated, it gives CASSPDSTNYGYTF.

This chain connects TRBV6-1 to TRBJ1-2; 8 bases map to TRBD1. This CDR3 comprises 16 residues. Germline CDR1 is MNHNS and CDR2 is SASEGT. V shed 4 bases and J 2 bases; nucleotides not matched to a gene: 9. The CDR3 DNA is TGTGCCAGCAGTGGATGGACAGGGTTCGTGAACTATGGCTACACCTTC. Its translation: CASSGWTGFVNYGYTF.

This clone was seen only a few times. One junction end does not reproduce the germline sequence, and a read error may be involved. V is TRBV9 and J is TRBJ2-4; possible D gene TRBD1, 6 bases. This CDR3 has 13 residues. The germline CDR1 and CDR2 sequences are SGDLS and YYNGEE. The CDR3 DNA reads TGTGCCAGCAGCCCCCACCGAGGGGACATTCCGCCCTTC. Translation: CASSPHRGDIPPF.

The rearrangement uses TRBV9 and TRBJ2-7, with D perhaps matching TRBD2 (6 bases). Trimming took off 0 bases at V and 7 bases at J, with 20 bases between the two ends. This CDR3 contains 16 residues. Germline CDR1 is SGDLS and CDR2 is YYNGEE. CDR3 nucleotides: TGTGCCAGCAGCGTAGGAGCGTTGCGGGGCCCCCTAGAGCAGTACTTC. Translating gives CASSVGALRGPLEQYF. Supplemented by reference TRBV9 and TRBJ2-7, the full variable domain reads DSGVTQTPKHLITATGQRVTLRCSPRSGDLSVYWYQQSLDQGLQFLIQYYNGEERAKGNILERFSAQQFPDLHSELNLSSLELGDSALYFCASSVGALRGPLEQYFGPGTRLTVT.

The chain carries TRBV7-9 and TRBJ2-1; a possible D gene is TRBD1 (6 bases). Germline V gene data show CDR1 as SEHNR and CDR2 as FQNEAQ (reference sequence). V lost 7 bases and J 9 bases, leaving 13 bases between the germline ends. This CDR3 is 12 amino acids long. The CDR3, as DNA: TGTGCCAGCAAGGGGGTGAGTGGTGAGCAGTTCTTC. It encodes CASKGVSGEQFF.

V and J are TRBV7-3 and TRBJ2-1; 16 bases map to TRBD2. In germline, CDR1 is SGHTA, CDR2 FQGTGA. The CDR3 contains 19 residues. Germline trimming cut 5 bases from V and 3 bases from J; bases unmatched to any gene: 10. CDR3 loop: CASSGAGLAGGGGYNEQFF. Here the CDR3 DNA reads TGTGCCAGCAGCGGAGCGGGACTAGCGGGAGGGGGAGGCTACAATGAGCAGTTCTTC.

CDR3 amino acids: CASMAGSSSYNEQFF. DNA for the CDR3: TGTGCCAGCATGGCGGGGAGTAGCTCCTACAATGAGCAGTTCTTC. This sequence joins TRBV6-5 and TRBJ2-1; TRBD2 is a possible D gene (6 bases). Germline CDR1 is MNHEY and CDR2 is SVGAGI. V was cut by 7 bases and J by 0 bases, with 13 bases left in between. The CDR3 runs to 15 residues.

The V and J genes are TRBV6-5 and TRBJ2-5; 7 bases match TRBD2. Matching the DNA end better, TRBJ2-7 makes the J call doubtful. This CDR3 region has 14 residues. Germline-derived CDR1 and CDR2 are MNHEY and SVGAGI. The CDR3: CASSRTSYVGEQYF. The CDR3 DNA reads TGTGCCAGCAGCCGGACTAGTTATGTAGGCGAGCAGTACTTC.

The chain links TRBV25-1 to TRBJ1-2; perhaps TRBD1 as D (5 bases). Between the trimmed V and J ends, which lost 3 bases and 3 bases, there was a span of 14 bases. Germline lookup yields CDR1 MGHDK and CDR2 SYGVNS. The CDR3 runs to 15 residues. CDR3 DNA sequence: TGTGCCAGCAGTGACAGGGCAGGATCACACTATGGCTACACCTTC. Its protein product is CASSDRAGSHYGYTF.

In the case of this clone: A junction boundary mismatches the germline segment, possibly from a read error. V and J are TRBV5-1 and TRBJ2-6; 7 bases are a match to TRBD1. The CDR3 consists of 15 residues. Germline V CDR1 and CDR2: SGHRS, YFSETQ. In DNA, the CDR3 is TGCGCCAGCAGCATATACAAGGCAGGGGGCAACGTCCTGACTTTC. It specifies CASSIYKAGGNVLTF. The whole variable domain, remainder taken from reference TRBV5-1 and TRBJ2-6, is KAGVTQTPRYLIKTRGQQVTLSCSPISGHRSVSWYQQTPGQGLQFLFEYFSETQRNKGNFPGRFSGRQFSNSRSEMNVSTLELGDSALYLCASSIYKAGGNVLTFGAGSRLTVL.

This chain uses TRBV7-9 with TRBJ1-1; D gene uncertain. V was shortened by 2 bases and J by 1 base, with 5 bases between the two germline ends. This CDR3 has 13 amino acids. Germline lookup yields CDR1 SEHNR and CDR2 FQNEAQ (reference sequence). The CDR3 sequence is CASSLWQNTEAFF. DNA of the CDR3: TGTGCCAGCAGCTTATGGCAGAACACTGAAGCTTTCTTT.

The rearrangement uses TRBV6-5 and TRBJ1-1; 7 positions agree with TRBD1. CDR1 is MNHEY and CDR2 is SVGAGI in the germline V gene. J lost 1 base, V lost 6 bases, and 8 bases had no gene match. This CDR3 is built from 15 residues. CDR3 sequence: CASSLQTGTNTEAFF. DNA of the CDR3: TGTGCCAGCAGCCTCCAGACAGGGACGAACACTGAAGCTTTCTTT.

The chain recombines TRBV5-8 with TRBJ1-4, with 8 bases identical to TRBD1. The CDR3 totals 14 residues. In germline, CDR1 is SGHTS, CDR2 YDEGEE. V trimming: 0 bases; J trimming: 8 bases; junction bases outside the gene matches: 3. The CDR3, as DNA: TGTGCCAGCAGCTTGGTCAGGGGGCGGGAAAAACTGTTTTTT. Encoded protein: CASSLVRGREKLFF.

This rearrangement joins TRBV5-8 to TRBJ1-2; D call uncertain. The germline V gene has CDR1 SGHTS and CDR2 YDEGEE. V lost 1 base and J 6 bases, leaving 16 bases between the germline ends. The CDR3 has 15 amino acids. CDR3 coding DNA: TGTGCCAGCAGCTTGCTTTTTGGGAGAGAGAATGGCTACACCTTC. This translates into CASSLLFGRENGYTF.

The CDR3 here is CASSRTGGDTQYF. The CDR3 DNA follows: TGTGCCAGCAGCAGGACAGGAGGAGATACGCAGTATTTT. The chain links TRBV21-1 to TRBJ2-3; no check of the table's D call, TRBD1, against the DNA was made. TRBV21-1 is described as a pseudogene. The CDR3 has 13 residues.

The chain employs TRBV4-3 and TRBJ2-2; 7 nucleotides agree with TRBD1. The CDR3 is 16 amino acids. V lost 3 bases and J lost 4; bases outside the gene matches: 8. Germline V gene sequence: CDR1 LGHNA, CDR2 YSLEER. CDR3 in amino acids: CASSQMGPGGTGELFF. CDR3 nucleotide sequence: TGCGCCAGCAGCCAGATGGGACCAGGGGGCACCGGGGAGCTGTTTTTT.